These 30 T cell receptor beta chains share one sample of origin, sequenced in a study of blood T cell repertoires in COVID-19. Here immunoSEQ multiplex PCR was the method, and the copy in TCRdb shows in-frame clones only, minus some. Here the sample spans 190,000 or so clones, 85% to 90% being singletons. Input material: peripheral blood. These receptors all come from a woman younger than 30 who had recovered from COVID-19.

CDR3 DNA sequence: TGTGCCAGCTCACCACAGGGGGCGAGCACTGAAGCTTTCTTT. Encoded protein: CASSPQGASTEAFF. The J gene is TRBJ1-1, the V gene TRBV18, with 7 bases lining up with TRBD1. The CDR3 spans 14 residues. Germline lookup yields CDR1 KGHSH and CDR2 LQKENI. The V gene end was trimmed by 1 base and the J gene end by 4 bases; junction bases not matched to a gene: 3.

CDR3 DNA sequence: TGTGCCACCAGCAGAGAGAAAGGAGAGGACATTCAGTACTTC. This gives the protein CATSREKGEDIQYF. The J gene is TRBJ2-4, the V gene TRBV15, with D unclear. The CDR3 is 14 residues long. V lost 0 bases and J 8 bases, leaving 11 bases between the germline ends. Germline V lookup: CDR1 LNHNV, CDR2 YYDKDF (reference sequence).

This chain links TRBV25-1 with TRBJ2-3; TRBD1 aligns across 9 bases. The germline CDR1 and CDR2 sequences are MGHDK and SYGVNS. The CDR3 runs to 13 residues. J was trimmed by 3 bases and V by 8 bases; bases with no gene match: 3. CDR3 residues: CASRDRATDTQYF. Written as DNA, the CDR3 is TGTGCCAGCCGGGACAGGGCAACAGATACGCAGTATTTT.

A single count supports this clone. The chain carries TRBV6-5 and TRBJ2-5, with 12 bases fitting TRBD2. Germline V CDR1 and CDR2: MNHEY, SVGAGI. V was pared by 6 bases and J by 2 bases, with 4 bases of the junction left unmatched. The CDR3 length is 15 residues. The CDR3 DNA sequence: TGTGCCAGCAGCACGACTAGCGGGGGACAAGAGACCCAGTACTTC. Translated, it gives CASSTTSGGQETQYF.

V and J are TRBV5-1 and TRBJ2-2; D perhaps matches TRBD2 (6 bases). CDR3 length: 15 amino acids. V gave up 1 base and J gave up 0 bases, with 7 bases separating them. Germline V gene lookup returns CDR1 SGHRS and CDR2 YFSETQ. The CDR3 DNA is TGCGCCAGCAGCTTGCGGGGGTCGAACACCGGGGAGCTGTTTTTT. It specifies CASSLRGSNTGELFF.

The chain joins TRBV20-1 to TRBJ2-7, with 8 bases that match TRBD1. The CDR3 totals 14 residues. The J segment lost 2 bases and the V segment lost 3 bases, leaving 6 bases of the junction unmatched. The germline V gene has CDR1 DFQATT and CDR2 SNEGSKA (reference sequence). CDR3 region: CSASGTGVPYEQYF. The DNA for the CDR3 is TGCAGTGCTAGTGGGACAGGAGTACCCTACGAGCAGTACTTC.

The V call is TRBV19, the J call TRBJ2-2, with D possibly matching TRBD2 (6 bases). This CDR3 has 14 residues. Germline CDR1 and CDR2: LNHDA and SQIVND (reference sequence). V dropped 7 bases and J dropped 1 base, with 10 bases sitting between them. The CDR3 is CASTGGRNTGELFF. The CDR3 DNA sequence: TGTGCCAGTACTGGGGGGAGGAACACCGGGGAGCTGTTTTTT.

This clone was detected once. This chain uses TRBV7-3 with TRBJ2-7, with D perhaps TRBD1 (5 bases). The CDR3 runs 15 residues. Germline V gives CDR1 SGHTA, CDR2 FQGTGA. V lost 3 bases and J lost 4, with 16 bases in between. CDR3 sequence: CASSFSRTPTYEQYF. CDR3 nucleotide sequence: TGTGCCAGCAGCTTTTCGAGGACACCAACTTACGAGCAGTACTTC. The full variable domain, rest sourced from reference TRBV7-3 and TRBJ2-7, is GAGVSQTPSNKVTEKGKYVELRCDPISGHTALYWYRQSLGQGPEFLIYFQGTGAADDSGLPNDRFFAVRPEGSVSTLKIQRTERGDSAVYLCASSFSRTPTYEQYFGPGTRLTVT.

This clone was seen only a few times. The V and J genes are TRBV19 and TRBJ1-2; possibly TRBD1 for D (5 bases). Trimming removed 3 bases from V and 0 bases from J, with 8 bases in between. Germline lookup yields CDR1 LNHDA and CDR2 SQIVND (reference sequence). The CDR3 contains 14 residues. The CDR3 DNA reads TGTGCCAGTAGTATGATAGGGGCTAACTATGGCTACACCTTC. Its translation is CASSMIGANYGYTF.

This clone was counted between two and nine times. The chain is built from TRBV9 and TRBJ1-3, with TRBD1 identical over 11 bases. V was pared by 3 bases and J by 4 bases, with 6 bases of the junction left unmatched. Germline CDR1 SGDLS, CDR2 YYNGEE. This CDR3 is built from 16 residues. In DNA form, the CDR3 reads TGTGCCAGCAGCGCCCGGGACAGGGGGGCGGGAAACACCATATATTTT. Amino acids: CASSARDRGAGNTIYF. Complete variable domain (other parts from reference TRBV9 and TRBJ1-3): DSGVTQTPKHLITATGQRVTLRCSPRSGDLSVYWYQQSLDQGLQFLIQYYNGEERAKGNILERFSAQQFPDLHSELNLSSLELGDSALYFCASSARDRGAGNTIYFGEGSWLTVV.

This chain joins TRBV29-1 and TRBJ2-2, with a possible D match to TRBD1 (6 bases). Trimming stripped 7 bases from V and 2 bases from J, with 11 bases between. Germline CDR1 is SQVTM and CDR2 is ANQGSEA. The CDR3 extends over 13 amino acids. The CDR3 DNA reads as TGCAGCGGACGACAGGAAAACACCGGGGAGCTGTTTTTT. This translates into CSGRQENTGELFF.

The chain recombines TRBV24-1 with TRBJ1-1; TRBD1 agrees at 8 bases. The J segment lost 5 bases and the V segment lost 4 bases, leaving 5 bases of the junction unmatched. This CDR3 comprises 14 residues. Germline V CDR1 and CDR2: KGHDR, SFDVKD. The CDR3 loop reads CATSDDRGETEAFF. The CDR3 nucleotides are TGTGCCACCAGTGACGACAGGGGAGAGACTGAAGCTTTCTTT.

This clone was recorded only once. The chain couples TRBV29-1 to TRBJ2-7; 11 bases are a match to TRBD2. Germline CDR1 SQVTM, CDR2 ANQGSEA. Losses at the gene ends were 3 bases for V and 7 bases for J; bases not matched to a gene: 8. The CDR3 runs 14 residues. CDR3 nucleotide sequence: TGCAGCGTTGAGTTTAGCGGGGGGGCCGGTGAGCAGTACTTC. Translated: CSVEFSGGAGEQYF.

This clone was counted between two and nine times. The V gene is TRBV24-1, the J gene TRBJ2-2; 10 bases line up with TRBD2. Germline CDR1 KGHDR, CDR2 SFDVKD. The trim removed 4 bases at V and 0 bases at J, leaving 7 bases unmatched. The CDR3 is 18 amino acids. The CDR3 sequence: CATSDPTSGPSNTGELFF. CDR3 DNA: TGTGCCACCAGTGACCCGACTAGCGGGCCCTCGAACACCGGGGAGCTGTTTTTT.

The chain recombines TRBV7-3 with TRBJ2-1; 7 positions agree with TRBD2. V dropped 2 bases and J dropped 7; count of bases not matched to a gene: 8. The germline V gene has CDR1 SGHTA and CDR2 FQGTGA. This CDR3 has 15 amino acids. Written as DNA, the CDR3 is TGTGCCAGCAGCTTATGGGGGGGAGGATTGAATGAGCAGTTCTTC. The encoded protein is CASSLWGGGLNEQFF.

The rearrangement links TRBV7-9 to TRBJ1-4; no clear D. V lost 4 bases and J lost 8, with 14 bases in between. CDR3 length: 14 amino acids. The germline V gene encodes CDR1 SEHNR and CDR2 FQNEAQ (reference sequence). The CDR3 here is CASSSLGDHEKLFF. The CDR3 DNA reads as TGTGCCAGCAGCTCACTGGGAGATCACGAAAAACTGTTTTTT.

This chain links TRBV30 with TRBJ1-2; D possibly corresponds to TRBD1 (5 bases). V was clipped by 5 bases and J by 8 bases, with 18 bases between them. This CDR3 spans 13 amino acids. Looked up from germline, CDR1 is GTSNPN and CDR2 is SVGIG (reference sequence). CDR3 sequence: CAWDPGSWGGYTF. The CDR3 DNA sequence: TGTGCCTGGGACCCTGGGTCTTGGGGCGGCTACACCTTC.

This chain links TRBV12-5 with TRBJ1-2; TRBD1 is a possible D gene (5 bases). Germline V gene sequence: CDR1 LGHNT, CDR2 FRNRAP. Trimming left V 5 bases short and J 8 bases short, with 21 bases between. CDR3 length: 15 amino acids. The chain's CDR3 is CASGPPSAGLGGYTF. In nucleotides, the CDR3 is TGTGCTAGTGGTCCCCCCTCAGCAGGGCTGGGCGGCTACACCTTC.

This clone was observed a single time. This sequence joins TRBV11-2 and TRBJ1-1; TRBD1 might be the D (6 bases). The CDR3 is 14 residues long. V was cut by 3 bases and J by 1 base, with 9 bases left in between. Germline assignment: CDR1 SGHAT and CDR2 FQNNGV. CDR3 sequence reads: CASSFRTANTEAFF. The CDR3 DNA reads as TGTGCCAGCAGCTTCCGGACAGCGAACACTGAAGCTTTCTTT.

CDR3 sequence (DNA): TGTGCCAGCAGCGCCCCGGGACAAATTTCACCCCTCCACTTT. It codes for CASSAPGQISPLHF. The chain combines TRBV9 with TRBJ1-6, with D perhaps TRBD1 (6 bases). V lost 3 bases, J lost 9 bases, and 13 bases lay in between. This CDR3 is 14 amino acids long. Germline assignment: CDR1 SGDLS and CDR2 YYNGEE.

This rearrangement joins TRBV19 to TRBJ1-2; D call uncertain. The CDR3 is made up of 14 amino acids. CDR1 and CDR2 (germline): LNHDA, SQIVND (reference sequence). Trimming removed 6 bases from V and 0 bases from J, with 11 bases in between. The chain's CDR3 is CASRDRGANYGYTF. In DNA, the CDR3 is TGTGCCAGTAGGGACCGCGGGGCTAACTATGGCTACACCTTC.

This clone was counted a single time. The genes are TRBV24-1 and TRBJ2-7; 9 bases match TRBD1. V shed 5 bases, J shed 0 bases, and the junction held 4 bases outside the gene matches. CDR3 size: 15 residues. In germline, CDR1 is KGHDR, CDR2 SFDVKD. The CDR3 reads CATSGGQGSSYEQYV. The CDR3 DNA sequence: TGTGCCACCAGTGGGGGACAGGGAAGCTCCTACGAGCAGTACGTC.

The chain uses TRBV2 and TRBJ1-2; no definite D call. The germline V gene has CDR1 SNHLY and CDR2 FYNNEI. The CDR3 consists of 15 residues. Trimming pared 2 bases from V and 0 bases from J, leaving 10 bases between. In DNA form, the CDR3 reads TGTGCCAGCAGTGAAAGAGTCGGTTCTAACTATGGCTACACCTTC. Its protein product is CASSERVGSNYGYTF.

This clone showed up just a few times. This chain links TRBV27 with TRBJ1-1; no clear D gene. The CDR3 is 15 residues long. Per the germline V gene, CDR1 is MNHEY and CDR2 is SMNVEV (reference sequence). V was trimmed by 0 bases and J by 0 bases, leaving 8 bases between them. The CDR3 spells CASSLSAGLNTEAFF. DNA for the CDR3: TGTGCCAGCAGTTTATCGGCAGGCCTGAACACTGAAGCTTTCTTT.

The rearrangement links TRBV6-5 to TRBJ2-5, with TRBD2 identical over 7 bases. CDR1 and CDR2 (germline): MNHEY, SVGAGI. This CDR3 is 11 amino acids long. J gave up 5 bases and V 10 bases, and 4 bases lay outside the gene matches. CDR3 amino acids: CATGGWETQYF. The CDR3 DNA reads TGTGCCACGGGGGGTTGGGAGACCCAGTACTTC.

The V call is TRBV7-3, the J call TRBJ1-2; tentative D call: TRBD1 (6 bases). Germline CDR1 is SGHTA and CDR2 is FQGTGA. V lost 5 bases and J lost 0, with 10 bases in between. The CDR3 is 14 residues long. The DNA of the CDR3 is TGTGCCAGCAGCGTGGACAGATCTAACTATGGCTACACCTTC. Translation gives CASSVDRSNYGYTF.

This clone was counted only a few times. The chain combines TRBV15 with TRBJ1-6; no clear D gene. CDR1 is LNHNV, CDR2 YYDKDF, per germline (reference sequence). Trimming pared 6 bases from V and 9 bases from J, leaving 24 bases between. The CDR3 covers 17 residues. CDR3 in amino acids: CATRLWPGPEDSSPLHF. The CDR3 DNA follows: TGTGCCACCAGGCTTTGGCCGGGCCCGGAGGACTCTTCACCCCTCCACTTT. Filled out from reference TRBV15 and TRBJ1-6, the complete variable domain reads DAMVIQNPRYQVTQFGKPVTLSCSQTLNHNVMYWYQQKSSQAPKLLFHYYDKDFNNEADTPDNFQSRRPNTSFCFLDIRSPGLGDTAMYLCATRLWPGPEDSSPLHFGNGTRLTVT.

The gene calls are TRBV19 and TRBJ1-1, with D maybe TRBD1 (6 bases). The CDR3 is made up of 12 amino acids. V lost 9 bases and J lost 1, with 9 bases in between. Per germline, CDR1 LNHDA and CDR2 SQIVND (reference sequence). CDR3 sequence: CASRGGNTEAFF. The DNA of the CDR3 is TGTGCCAGCCGAGGGGGGAACACTGAAGCTTTCTTT.

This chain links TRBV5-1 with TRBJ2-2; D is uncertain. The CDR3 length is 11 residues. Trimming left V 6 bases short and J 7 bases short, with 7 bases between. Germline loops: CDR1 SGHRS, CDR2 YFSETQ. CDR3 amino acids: CASTLSGELFF. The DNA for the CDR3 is TGCGCCAGCACTCTAAGCGGGGAGCTGTTTTTT. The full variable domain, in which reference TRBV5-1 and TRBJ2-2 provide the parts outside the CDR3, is KAGVTQTPRYLIKTRGQQVTLSCSPISGHRSVSWYQQTPGQGLQFLFEYFSETQRNKGNFPGRFSGRQFSNSRSEMNVSTLELGDSALYLCASTLSGELFFGEGSRLTVL.

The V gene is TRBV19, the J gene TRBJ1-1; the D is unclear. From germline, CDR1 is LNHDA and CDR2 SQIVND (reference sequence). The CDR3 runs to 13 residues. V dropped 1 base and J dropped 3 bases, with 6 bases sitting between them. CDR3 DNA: TGTGCCAGTAGTATAGGGCGGCACACTGAAGCTTTCTTT. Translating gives CASSIGRHTEAFF.